This T cell receptor (beta chain) was sequenced during a study of blood T cell repertoires in COVID-19. The method was immunoSEQ multiplex PCR; TCRdb's version includes in-frame clones alone and lacks a portion of them. This sample carries about 240,000 clones, roughly 81% of them seen once, and the ten largest clones take about 4%. This CDR3 comprises 11 residues. J lost 6 bases, V lost 8 bases, and 2 bases had no gene match. Germline loops: CDR1 SGHTA, CDR2 FQGTGA. The sample was peripheral blood. The TCR sequence derives from a man aged 50-59 years with acute or convalescent COVID-19. This chain links TRBV7-3 with TRBJ1-1, with 8 bases lining up with TRBD1. Here the CDR3 reads CASGTGSEAFF. Here the CDR3 DNA reads TGTGCCAGCGGGACAGGCTCTGAAGCTTTCTTT.